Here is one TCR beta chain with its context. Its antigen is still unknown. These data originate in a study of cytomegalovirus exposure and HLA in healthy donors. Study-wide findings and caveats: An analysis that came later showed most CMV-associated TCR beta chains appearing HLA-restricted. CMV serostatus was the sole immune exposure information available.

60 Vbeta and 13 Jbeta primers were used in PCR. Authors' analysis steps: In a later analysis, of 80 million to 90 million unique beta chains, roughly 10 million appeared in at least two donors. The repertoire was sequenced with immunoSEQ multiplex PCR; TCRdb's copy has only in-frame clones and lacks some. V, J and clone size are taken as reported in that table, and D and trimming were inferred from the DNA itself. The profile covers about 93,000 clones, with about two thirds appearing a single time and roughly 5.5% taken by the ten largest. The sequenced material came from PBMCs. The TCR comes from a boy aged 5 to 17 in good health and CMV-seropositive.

This CDR3 is CASRPEGGTGNTIYF. The CDR3 DNA reads as TGTGCCAGCAGGCCCGAGGGAGGGACTGGAAACACCATATATTTT. The chain couples TRBV6-6 to TRBJ1-3; unclear D gene. Germline CDR1 reads MNHNY; CDR2 reads SVGAGI (reference sequence). Trimming pared 6 bases from V and 2 bases from J, leaving 14 bases between. CDR3 length: 15 residues.